This T cell receptor (beta chain) stems from a study of blood T cells in healthy people across ages. The CDR3 loop spans 16 amino acids. Trimming removed 0 bases from V and 0 bases from J, with 9 bases in between. Germline CDR1 DFQATT, CDR2 SNEGSKA (reference sequence). Primers used in a second PCR of roughly 6 to 12 cycles were a sample-barcoded 5' primer and a J-beta primer mix. Using its own MiXCR run on the 5' RACE reads, TCRdb lists one record per CDR3 protein. Of about 600,000 distinct CDR3 sequences in the sample, 40% to 55% were seen once. Comments on this clonotype: The antigen is unknown.

Broader study findings: The unknown donor CMV status may have confounded expanded clonotype changes.

The rearrangement joins TRBV20-1 to TRBJ2-6, with D unresolved. The sequencing sample was made of blood. This TCR was sampled from a man older than 75 in good health. CDR3 loop: CSARDRPLSGANVLTF. The CDR3 coding sequence is TGCAGTGCTAGAGATCGACCGCTCTCTGGGGCCAACGTCCTGACTTTC.